The clone carrying this TCR beta chain was recorded only once. What it binds is not known. Then a second PCR, running about 6 to 11 cycles, was carried out with a sample-barcoded 5' primer and a J-beta primer mix. TCRdb reprocessed the 5' RACE reads via MiXCR and lists one record per CDR3 protein. This sample yields 850,000 to 1,000,000 distinct CDR3 sequences, of which roughly 51% are seen a single time; over 20% belongs to the top ten. This sample is part of a study of blood T cells in healthy people across ages. Study-wide points: Donor CMV status was unknown, possibly confounding expanded clonotype changes.

Between the trimmed V and J ends, which lost 0 bases and 2 bases, there was a span of 11 bases. CDR3 size: 16 residues. CDR1 and CDR2 (germline): LNHNV, YYDKDF (reference sequence). In terms of origin and age, donors were healthy Caucasian individuals from Russia aged roughly 6 to 95. Sequencing used blood. The TCR sequence derives from an older woman in good health. The chain uses TRBV15 and TRBJ2-1, with D perhaps matching TRBD1 or TRBD2 (5 bases each). The CDR3 is CATSRDLGETYNEQFF. CDR3 DNA sequence: TGTGCCACCAGCAGAGATCTAGGGGAGACCTACAATGAGCAGTTCTTC.